Each of the 22 T cell receptor beta chains below was sequenced from the same sample in a study of cytomegalovirus exposure and HLA in healthy donors. This PCR relied on a set of 60 Vbeta primers and 13 Jbeta primers. Profiled with immunoSEQ multiplex PCR; TCRdb holds only in-frame clones, not every one. The table records over 150,000 clones, roughly 80% of them present only once. The specimen was PBMCs. All receptors derive from a man aged 18 to 29 in good health and CMV-seronegative.

The chain is built from TRBV9 and TRBJ2-2; 15 positions match TRBD2. This CDR3 has 18 amino acids. The germline V gene encodes CDR1 SGDLS and CDR2 YYNGEE. Trimming removed 0 bases from V and 5 bases from J; junction bases left unmatched: 5. The CDR3 sequence is CASSVEGLAGGKTGELFF. The CDR3 nucleotides are TGTGCCAGCAGCGTAGAGGGACTAGCGGGGGGAAAGACCGGGGAGCTGTTTTTT.

The V and J genes are TRBV29-1 and TRBJ2-2; D ambiguous. The germline V gene encodes CDR1 SQVTM and CDR2 ANQGSEA. CDR3 length: 13 amino acids. The germline V and J ends were trimmed by 7 bases and 5 bases, with 14 bases remaining between them. CDR3 bases: TGCAGCGCACAGACCTTTACTACCGGGGAGCTGTTTTTT. Protein product: CSAQTFTTGELFF.

This chain connects TRBV6-5 to TRBJ2-2; tentative D call: TRBD1 (6 bases). The CDR3 has 14 amino acids. V lost 7 bases to trimming and J lost 6 bases, with 15 bases between them. Germline assignment: CDR1 MNHEY and CDR2 SVGAGI. In DNA form, the CDR3 reads TGTGCCAGCATTTGGGGACACTTGGCCGGGGAGCTGTTTTTT. Translated: CASIWGHLAGELFF.

This rearrangement joins TRBV7-9 to TRBJ1-1; 8 bases are shared with TRBD1. The V segment lost 5 bases and the J segment 7 bases; nucleotides outside the gene matches: 3. The CDR3 extends over 12 amino acids. Germline loops: CDR1 SEHNR, CDR2 FQNEAQ (reference sequence). The CDR3 protein is CASSEGTGEAFF. The CDR3 DNA sequence: TGTGCCAGCAGCGAGGGGACAGGTGAAGCTTTCTTT.

The rearrangement joins TRBV2 to TRBJ2-4; 12 nucleotides agree with TRBD2. CDR1 is SNHLY, CDR2 FYNNEI, per germline. Trimming took 6 bases from V and 1 from J; bases not matched to a gene: 4. The CDR3 extends over 16 amino acids. The CDR3 here is CASSGLAGTAKNIQYF. The CDR3 DNA is TGTGCCAGCAGCGGACTAGCGGGGACCGCCAAAAACATTCAGTACTTC. Together with reference TRBV2 and TRBJ2-4, the CDR3 gives the full variable domain: EPEVTQTPSHQVTQMGQEVILRCVPISNHLYFYWYRQILGQKVEFLVSFYNNEISEKSEIFDDQFSVERPDGSNFTLKIRSTKLEDSAMYFCASSGLAGTAKNIQYFGAGTRLSVL.

The V gene is TRBV2, the J gene TRBJ2-3; 12 nucleotides match TRBD2. CDR3 length equals 15 residues. Per the germline V gene, CDR1 is SNHLY and CDR2 is FYNNEI. The J segment lost 3 bases and the V segment lost 6 bases, leaving 4 bases of the junction unmatched. The CDR3: CASSLAGGPTDTQYF. CDR3 coding DNA: TGTGCCAGCAGCCTAGCGGGGGGGCCTACAGATACGCAGTATTTT.

This sequence joins TRBV4-1 and TRBJ2-3; D unresolved. The germline V gene encodes CDR1 MGHRA and CDR2 YSYEKL. The CDR3 is 14 amino acids. V lost 6 bases to trimming and J lost 1 base, with 11 bases between them. CDR3 sequence reads: CASRPRSGTDTQYF. The CDR3 DNA sequence: TGCGCCAGCAGACCGAGAAGCGGCACAGATACGCAGTATTTT.

This clone was counted a single time. The chain has TRBV6-5 and TRBJ2-5; D possibly corresponds to TRBD2 (6 bases). The end of the DNA fits TRBJ2-7 better, so the J call may be wrong. Germline CDR1 is MNHEY and CDR2 is SVGAGI. The CDR3 loop spans 13 amino acids. The chain's CDR3 is CASSYGGSYEQYF. The CDR3 DNA is TGTGCCAGCAGTTACGGGGGGTCCTACGAGCAGTACTTC.

The rearrangement joins TRBV19 to TRBJ1-4; the D is unclear. CDR3 length: 15 amino acids. Looked up from germline, CDR1 is LNHDA and CDR2 is SQIVND (reference sequence). Between the trimmed V and J ends, which lost 7 bases and 6 bases, there was a span of 18 bases. CDR3 sequence: CASTFVPVQYEKLFF. CDR3 sequence (DNA): TGTGCCAGTACCTTCGTGCCGGTCCAATATGAAAAACTGTTTTTT.

The chain has TRBV19 and TRBJ1-4, with unresolved D. The germline V and J ends were trimmed by 6 bases and 0 bases, with 8 bases remaining between them. The CDR3 spans 14 residues. In germline, CDR1 is LNHDA, CDR2 SQIVND (reference sequence). In DNA form, the CDR3 reads TGTGCCAGTAGCGAGCGGACAACTAATGAAAAACTGTTTTTT. This codes for CASSERTTNEKLFF.

The chain uses TRBV4-1 and TRBJ2-1; the D gene is possibly TRBD2 (5 bases). The germline V gene has CDR1 MGHRA and CDR2 YSYEKL. This CDR3 contains 14 residues. V lost 4 bases, J lost 4 bases, and 11 bases lay in between. The CDR3 protein is CASSPEDFYNEQFF. In nucleotides, the CDR3 is TGCGCCAGCAGCCCCGAGGACTTTTACAATGAGCAGTTCTTC.

The chain carries TRBV5-8 and TRBJ2-5, with 9 bases identical to TRBD1. CDR1 SGHTS and CDR2 YDEGEE come from the germline V gene. The CDR3 has 14 amino acids. With 0 bases clipped from V and 4 bases from J, the junction kept 1 base outside the gene matches. The CDR3 region is CASSLDRGRETQYF. DNA for the CDR3: TGTGCCAGCAGCTTGGACAGGGGGCGAGAGACCCAGTACTTC.

The chain has TRBV7-9 and TRBJ2-5; 7 bases agree with TRBD2. CDR3 size: 16 residues. CDR1 is SEHNR and CDR2 is FQNEAQ in the germline V gene (reference sequence). Trimming cost V 3 bases and J 1 base; bases outside gene matches: 8. Here the CDR3 DNA reads TGTGCCAGCAGCTTGGTTCCAGCGGGACTCCAAGAGACCCAGTACTTC. It codes for CASSLVPAGLQETQYF. Using reference TRBV7-9 and TRBJ2-5 for the parts outside the CDR3, the full variable domain is DTGVSQNPRHKITKRGQNVTFRCDPISEHNRLYWYRQTLGQGPEFLTYFQNEAQLEKSRLLSDRFSAERPKGSFSTLEIQRTEQGDSAMYLCASSLVPAGLQETQYFGPGTRLLVL.

The chain carries TRBV7-9 and TRBJ2-7, with D unclear. The germline V gene encodes CDR1 SEHNR and CDR2 FQNEAQ (reference sequence). Trimming removed 5 bases at V and 2 bases at J, with 13 bases between. This CDR3 spans 14 amino acids. The CDR3: CASSQRLTPYEQYF. In nucleotides, the CDR3 is TGTGCCAGCAGCCAGAGACTGACCCCCTACGAGCAGTACTTC.

The V and J genes are TRBV19 and TRBJ1-2; 10 positions match TRBD1. There are 15 residues in the CDR3. CDR1 is LNHDA and CDR2 is SQIVND in the germline V gene (reference sequence). V lost 5 bases to trimming and J lost 3 bases; unmatched junction nucleotides: 6. CDR3 nucleotides: TGTGCCAGTAGTGTTGACAGGGGGCGCGACTATGGCTACACCTTC. This encodes CASSVDRGRDYGYTF.

The rearrangement uses TRBV7-2 and TRBJ2-7; D may be TRBD2 (5 bases). Germline V CDR1 and CDR2: SGHTA, FQGNSA. The CDR3 loop spans 14 amino acids. Trimming removed 4 bases from V and 7 bases from J, with 17 bases in between. CDR3 sequence (DNA): TGTGCCAGCAGCTCGCGACGGGGAGCCGGGGAGCAGTACTTC. Its protein product is CASSSRRGAGEQYF.

This rearrangement joins TRBV4-1 to TRBJ1-1, with no clear D. The length of the CDR3 is 15 residues. Between the trimmed V and J ends, which lost 1 base and 1 base, there was a span of 10 bases. Germline CDR1 MGHRA, CDR2 YSYEKL. CDR3 amino acids: CASSQGVGGNTEAFF. In nucleotides, the CDR3 is TGCGCCAGCAGCCAAGGGGTAGGCGGGAACACTGAAGCTTTCTTT.

This chain joins TRBV6-1 and TRBJ1-4; no clear D. The CDR3 length is 14 residues. Germline V gene lookup returns CDR1 MNHNS and CDR2 SASEGT. The germline V and J ends were trimmed by 4 bases and 7 bases, with 13 bases remaining between them. In DNA, the CDR3 is TGTGCCAGCAGTGTCGGAGGACTGGGTGAAAAACTGTTTTTT. Its protein is CASSVGGLGEKLFF.

The chain has TRBV7-2 and TRBJ1-1; D unresolved. Per germline, CDR1 SGHTA and CDR2 FQGNSA. Trimming took 2 bases from V and 2 from J, leaving 6 bases between them. The CDR3 runs to 13 residues. CDR3 in amino acids: CASSLFQNTEAFF. The CDR3 DNA is TGTGCCAGCAGCTTATTCCAAAACACTGAAGCTTTCTTT.

The gene calls are TRBV5-1 and TRBJ2-5; 8 bases line up with TRBD1. V gave up 4 bases and J gave up 5 bases; unmatched junction bases: 4. CDR1 SGHRS and CDR2 YFSETQ come from the germline V gene. The CDR3 covers 13 residues. In nucleotides, the CDR3 is TGCGCCAGCAGCGGCAGGGGGCTGGAGACCCAGTACTTC. Its translation: CASSGRGLETQYF.

CDR3 in DNA: TGTGCCACCAGCAGAGGGGGCCGCCAGGGGAACACCGGGGAGCTGTTTTTT. Translating gives CATSRGGRQGNTGELFF. The V gene is TRBV15, the J gene TRBJ2-2; weak D call: TRBD1 (5 bases). The CDR3 spans 17 residues. Trimming stripped 1 base from V and 1 base from J, with 13 bases between. Germline V gives CDR1 LNHNV, CDR2 YYDKDF (reference sequence).

This chain links TRBV29-1 with TRBJ1-2, with D maybe TRBD1 (6 bases). The germline gives CDR1 SQVTM, CDR2 ANQGSEA. V was pared by 6 bases and J by 0 bases, with 14 bases between. The CDR3 spans 14 residues. Written as DNA, the CDR3 is TGCAGCGTGGCAGGGACACAAGCTAACTATGGCTACACCTTC. Translation: CSVAGTQANYGYTF.